This T cell receptor (beta chain) was identified during a study of cytomegalovirus exposure and HLA in healthy donors. Germline assignment: CDR1 SGDLS and CDR2 YYNGEE. The CDR3 is 15 residues long. The germline V and J ends were trimmed by 0 bases and 4 bases, with 10 bases remaining between them. General study points: Later genetic work tied a missense DCLRE1C variant to beta-chain V and J trimming.

This clone appeared once. Its antigen is not known. Primers: 60 Vbeta forward and 13 Jbeta reverse. Sequenced by immunoSEQ multiplex PCR; TCRdb stores in-frame clones only, minus some. The sample contains around 110,000 clones, around two thirds of which appear only once. This sequence originates from a woman aged 40-49 years in good health and CMV-seropositive. The chain joins TRBV9 to TRBJ2-2, with TRBD1 as a possible D gene (5 bases). Sequenced sample: PBMCs. CDR3 loop: CASSVGRQTTGELFF. The CDR3, as DNA: TGTGCCAGCAGCGTAGGGCGACAGACCACCGGGGAGCTGTTTTTT.